A single sample gave rise to the 22 T cell receptor beta chains below, sequenced in a study of blood T cell repertoires in COVID-19. Sequencing was performed with immunoSEQ multiplex PCR; in TCRdb, only in-frame clones are kept and a portion is missing. Among nearly 65,000 clones listed, around 80% were seen once. Material: peripheral blood. The receptors originated from a human donor in a cohort sampled during active COVID-19.

This chain joins TRBV7-8 and TRBJ1-3; D is ambiguous. In germline, CDR1 is SGHVS, CDR2 FQNEAQ. The CDR3 is made up of 14 amino acids. V was cut by 4 bases and J by 0 bases, with 7 bases left in between. CDR3 loop: CASSSRSSGNTIYF. The CDR3 bases are TGTGCCAGCAGCTCAAGGAGCTCTGGAAACACCATATATTTT.

The gene calls are TRBV4-2 and TRBJ1-3, with D possibly being TRBD1 (5 bases). Trimming shortened V by 4 bases and J by 4 bases, and 11 bases separated the two germline ends. The CDR3 covers 14 residues. CDR1 and CDR2 (germline): LGHNA, YNFKEQ. For the CDR3, the DNA is TGTGCCAGCAGCCTATGGGGGGAGGGAAACACCATATATTTT. This codes for CASSLWGEGNTIYF.

The V and J genes are TRBV15 and TRBJ2-7; TRBD2 is a possible D gene (6 bases). V gave up 0 bases and J gave up 7 bases, with 19 bases separating them. Germline V CDR1 and CDR2: LNHNV, YYDKDF (reference sequence). This CDR3 has 16 residues. The CDR3 DNA is TGTGCCACCAGCAGAGATGGGACGGGAGTCTACGTGGAGCAGTACTTC. Amino acid sequence: CATSRDGTGVYVEQYF.

The V call is TRBV28, the J call TRBJ2-3; 7 bases agree with TRBD1. The germline V gene has CDR1 MDHEN and CDR2 SYDVKM. V lost 2 bases to trimming and J lost 1 base; unmatched junction nucleotides: 6. There are 16 residues in the CDR3. Written as DNA, the CDR3 is TGTGCCAGCAGTTTAAATAGGGGGCCTGGCACAGATACGCAGTATTTT. It is translated as CASSLNRGPGTDTQYF. Filled out from reference TRBV28 and TRBJ2-3, the complete variable domain reads DVKVTQSSRYLVKRTGEKVFLECVQDMDHENMFWYRQDPGLGLRLIYFSYDVKMKEKGDIPEGYSVSREKKERFSLILESASTNQTSMYLCASSLNRGPGTDTQYFGPGTRLTVL.

As for this clone: Distinct nucleotide sequences in the sample also encode this CDR3. This sequence joins TRBV27 and TRBJ2-7; 9 nucleotides match TRBD1. The germline V gene has CDR1 MNHEY and CDR2 SMNVEV (reference sequence). This CDR3 is built from 15 residues. Trimming removed 3 bases from V and 0 bases from J; junction bases left unmatched: 3. CDR3 protein: CASSFRQGVSYEQYF. The CDR3 nucleotides read TGTGCCAGCAGTTTTAGACAGGGGGTCTCCTACGAGCAGTACTTC.

This chain joins TRBV7-2 and TRBJ1-2; no reliable D call. The ends were cut back, 4 bases at V and 1 base at J, with 16 bases in the middle. This CDR3 has 16 residues. The germline CDR1 and CDR2 sequences are SGHTA and FQGNSA. The CDR3 coding sequence is TGTGCCAGCAGCTCTACCCTTGTGGAGCGTAACTATGGCTACACCTTC. It is translated as CASSSTLVERNYGYTF. The full variable domain, in which reference TRBV7-2 and TRBJ1-2 provide the parts outside the CDR3, is GAGVSQSPSNKVTEKGKDVELRCDPISGHTALYWYRQSLGQGLEFLIYFQGNSAPDKSGLPSDRFSAERTGGSVSTLTIQRTQQEDSAVYLCASSSTLVERNYGYTFGSGTRLTVV.

The chain carries TRBV30 and TRBJ2-3, with 10 nucleotides matching TRBD2. Germline V gene data show CDR1 as GTSNPN and CDR2 as SVGIG (reference sequence). CDR3 length: 14 amino acids. J was trimmed by 3 bases and V by 3 bases; bases with no gene match: 3. CDR3 sequence: CAWSLAGVTDTQYF. The CDR3, as DNA: TGTGCCTGGAGCCTAGCGGGAGTTACAGATACGCAGTATTTT.

The chain has TRBV9 and TRBJ2-5, with D possibly being TRBD2 (5 bases). This CDR3 region has 13 residues. CDR1 and CDR2 (germline): SGDLS, YYNGEE. The V gene lost 6 bases and the J gene lost 1 base, with 10 bases spanning the gap. The CDR3 DNA follows: TGTGCCAGCAATGAGGGATTCCAAGAGACCCAGTACTTC. It is translated as CASNEGFQETQYF.

The chain joins TRBV11-2 to TRBJ1-1, with 8 positions matching TRBD1. This CDR3 is built from 18 residues. After removal of 5 bases from V and 8 bases from J, the junction contained 22 bases not matched to a gene. Germline V lookup: CDR1 SGHAT, CDR2 FQNNGV. The CDR3 DNA reads as TGTGCCAGCAGCCCCATGATCGGTGGACAGGGAGGAAACAAAGAAGCTTTCTTT. Translation gives CASSPMIGGQGGNKEAFF.

The table lists this clone with a count of one. V usage is TRBV25-1 and J usage is TRBJ1-1; 7 bases map to TRBD1. Germline V lookup: CDR1 MGHDK, CDR2 SYGVNS. This CDR3 spans 14 amino acids. Losses at the gene ends were 4 bases for V and 7 bases for J; bases not matched to a gene: 9. CDR3 nucleotides: TGTGCCAGCAGTGGGCTGGGACAGCGTTATGAAGCTTTCTTT. This translates into CASSGLGQRYEAFF.

The CDR3 here is CASKASGRGETQYF. CDR3 nucleotides: TGTGCCAGTAAGGCTAGCGGGAGGGGAGAGACCCAGTACTTC. The chain is built from TRBV19 and TRBJ2-5; TRBD2 matches at 12 bases. V lost 7 bases to trimming and J lost 4 bases; unmatched junction nucleotides: 4. CDR1 is LNHDA, CDR2 SQIVND, per germline (reference sequence). CDR3 length: 14 residues.

J is TRBJ2-1 and V is TRBV30; 7 bases align to TRBD1. This CDR3 is built from 17 residues. Germline CDR1 and CDR2: GTSNPN and SVGIG (reference sequence). Unmatched junction bases numbered 21, after V lost 6 bases and J lost 7 bases. This CDR3 reads CACTNSIQRGRGNEQFF. In DNA form, the CDR3 reads TGTGCCTGTACAAACTCAATCCAGAGGGGGCGAGGGAATGAGCAGTTCTTC.

CDR3 protein: CASSVGGTSIETQYF. CDR3 sequence (DNA): TGTGCCAGCAGCGTAGGTGGGACTAGTATAGAGACCCAGTACTTC. This rearrangement joins TRBV9 to TRBJ2-5; the match to TRBD2 covers 8 bases. Trimming removed 0 bases from V and 4 bases from J; junction bases left unmatched: 5. Germline CDR1 and CDR2: SGDLS and YYNGEE. The CDR3 consists of 15 residues.

V usage is TRBV25-1 and J usage is TRBJ1-5; D is possibly TRBD1 (5 bases). Per germline, CDR1 MGHDK and CDR2 SYGVNS. V was shortened by 3 bases and J by 3 bases, with 9 bases between the two germline ends. This CDR3 region has 14 residues. This chain's CDR3 is CASSDSGNNQPQHF. The CDR3 coding sequence is TGTGCCAGCAGTGATTCAGGGAACAATCAGCCCCAGCATTTT.

The chain carries TRBV9 and TRBJ2-7; 15 bases match TRBD2. V lost 4 bases, J lost 4 bases, and 6 bases stayed unmatched. Germline-derived CDR1 and CDR2 are SGDLS and YYNGEE. The CDR3 loop spans 16 amino acids. The CDR3 here is CASSPGLAGGGYEQYF. The CDR3 bases are TGTGCCAGCAGCCCGGGACTAGCGGGAGGAGGGTACGAGCAGTACTTC.

The chain uses TRBV28 and TRBJ2-3, with unresolved D. Between the trimmed V and J ends, which lost 8 bases and 0 bases, there was a span of 12 bases. The germline gives CDR1 MDHEN, CDR2 SYDVKM. This CDR3 has 14 residues. The chain's CDR3 is CASRDGFSTDTQYF. In nucleotides, the CDR3 is TGTGCCAGCCGAGACGGGTTTAGCACAGATACGCAGTATTTT.

This clone appeared once. This chain links TRBV6-6 with TRBJ1-6; no definite D call. CDR1 is MNHNY, CDR2 SVGAGI, per germline (reference sequence). V lost 5 bases to trimming and J lost 0 bases, with 8 bases between them. This CDR3 has 15 residues. The CDR3 DNA reads TGTGCCAGCAGTACCTATGGCTCCTATAATTCACCCCTCCACTTT. As protein: CASSTYGSYNSPLHF.

V and J are TRBV29-1 and TRBJ2-1, with D perhaps matching TRBD1 (5 bases). Between the trimmed V and J ends, which lost 4 bases and 10 bases, there was a span of 11 bases. In germline, CDR1 is SQVTM, CDR2 ANQGSEA. This CDR3 contains 11 residues. In DNA, the CDR3 is TGCAGCGTTGGACAGAGAGTGGAGCAGTTCTTC. Protein: CSVGQRVEQFF.

This clone was observed a single time. The CDR3 is CASSLDINSPLHF. The DNA of the CDR3 is TGTGCCAGCAGCTTAGATATAAATTCACCCCTCCACTTT. The V and J genes are TRBV11-3 and TRBJ1-6; no clear D. There are 13 residues in the CDR3. Trimming removed 0 bases at V and 7 bases at J, with 4 bases between. CDR1 and CDR2 from the germline V gene are SGHNT and YENEEA.

The gene calls are TRBV11-2 and TRBJ2-3; D may be TRBD2 (7 bases). The germline V gene encodes CDR1 SGHAT and CDR2 FQNNGV. The V and J ends lost 5 bases and 5 bases respectively, with 17 bases between them. The CDR3 loop spans 15 amino acids. CDR3 loop: CASSPLRGGIDTQYF. Written as DNA, the CDR3 is TGTGCCAGCAGCCCCCTGAGGGGGGGCATAGATACGCAGTATTTT.

This chain links TRBV5-6 with TRBJ2-1, with 7 bases that match TRBD2. Germline V gene data show CDR1 as SGHDT and CDR2 as YYEEEE. The CDR3 has 12 residues. J gave up 8 bases and V 5 bases, and 4 bases lay outside the gene matches. The CDR3 sequence: CASRTSFDEQFF. CDR3 sequence (DNA): TGTGCCAGCAGGACTAGCTTCGATGAGCAGTTCTTC.

J is TRBJ1-3 and V is TRBV18; D call uncertain. The CDR3 is made up of 14 amino acids. The V gene's germline CDR1 is KGHSH and CDR2 LQKENI. Deletions cut 3 bases from V and 0 bases from J, with 6 bases between. CDR3 residues: CASSPSGSGNTIYF. The CDR3 DNA is TGTGCCAGCTCACCGTCGGGCTCTGGAAACACCATATATTTT.